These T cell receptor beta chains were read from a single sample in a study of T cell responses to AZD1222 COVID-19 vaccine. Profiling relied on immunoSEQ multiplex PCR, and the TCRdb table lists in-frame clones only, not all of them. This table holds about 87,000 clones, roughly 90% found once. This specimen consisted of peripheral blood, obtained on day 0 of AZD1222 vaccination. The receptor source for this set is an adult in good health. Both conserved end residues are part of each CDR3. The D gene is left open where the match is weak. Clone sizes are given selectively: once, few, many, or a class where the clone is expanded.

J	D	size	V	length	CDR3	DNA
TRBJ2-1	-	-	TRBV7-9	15	CASSLGFEPYNEQFF	TGTGCCAGCAGCTTAGGTTTTGAACCCTACAATGAGCAGTTCTTC
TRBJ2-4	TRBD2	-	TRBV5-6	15	CASSLAVSGKNIQYF	TGTGCCAGCAGCTTGGCGGTTAGCGGGAAAAACATTCAGTACTTC
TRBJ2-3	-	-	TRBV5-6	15	CASSLTNKVTDTQYF	TGTGCCAGCAGCCTCACCAACAAGGTCACAGATACGCAGTATTTT
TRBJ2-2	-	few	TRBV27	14	CASSFLGNTGELFF	TGTGCCAGCAGTTTCCTTGGGAACACCGGGGAGCTGTTTTTT
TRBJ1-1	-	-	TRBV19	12	CASSIRALPAFF	TGTGCCAGTAGTATAAGAGCTCTACCTGCTTTCTTT
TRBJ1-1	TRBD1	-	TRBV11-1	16	CASSLGQGVGPTEAFF	TGTGCCAGCAGCTTGGGACAGGGGGTCGGTCCTACTGAAGCTTTCTTT
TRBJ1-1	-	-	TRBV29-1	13	CSVEGSMNTEAFF	TGCAGCGTTGAAGGAAGTATGAACACTGAAGCTTTCTTT
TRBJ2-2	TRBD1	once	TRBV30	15	CAWSSGTGVTGELFF	TGTGCCTGGAGTAGCGGGACAGGGGTAACCGGGGAGCTGTTTTTT
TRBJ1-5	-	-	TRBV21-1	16	CASSSPPGQGNQPQHF	TGTGCCAGCAGCTCCCCTCCGGGACAGGGTAATCAGCCCCAGCATTTT
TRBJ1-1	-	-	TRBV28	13	CASSEYRGTEAFF	TGTGCCAGCAGTGAATACAGAGGGACTGAAGCTTTCTTT
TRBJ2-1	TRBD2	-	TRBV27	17	CASSSRLAGPNYNEQFF	TGTGCCAGCAGTTCTCGACTAGCGGGACCCAACTACAATGAGCAGTTCTTC
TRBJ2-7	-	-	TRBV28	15	CATMEAGPKSYEQYF	TGTGCCACCATGGAGGCGGGACCAAAATCCTACGAGCAGTACTTC
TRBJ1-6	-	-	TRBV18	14	CASSPDSANSPLHF	TGTGCCAGCTCCCCCGACAGCGCCAATTCACCCCTCCACTTT
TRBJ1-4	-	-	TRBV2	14	CATKGMDRDEKLFF	TGTGCCACCAAGGGGATGGACAGAGATGAAAAACTGTTTTTT